These T cell receptor beta chains were read from a single sample in a study of T cells in Graves' hyperthyroidism and ophthalmopathy. TCRdb redid the calling of the multiplex PCR reads with MiXCR, one entry per CDR3 protein. The table lists fewer than 600,000 distinct CDR3 sequences, roughly an eighth of them singletons. Sequencing was carried out using blood. These receptors were collected from a woman between 18 and 29 years old with Graves' hyperthyroidism. Both conserved end residues are part of each CDR3. The D gene is left open where the match is weak. Size values are once, few and many counts, or a class for expanded clones, and some rows have none.

V	D	size	J	DNA	CDR3
TRBV7-3	-	few	TRBJ2-5	TGTGCCAGCAGCTCCGGCGGCCCGGAGACCCAGTACTTC	CASSSGGPETQYF
TRBV7-9	-	-	TRBJ1-6	TGTGCCAGCAGCCTAGTAAGGGAAAGCTCCTATAATTCACCCCTCCACTTT	CASSLVRESSYNSPLHF
TRBV19	-	few	TRBJ1-2	TGTGCCAGCGAACAGGGTCTCTATGGCTACACCTTC	CASEQGLYGYTF
TRBV30	-	many	TRBJ2-2	TGTGCCTGGAGTGGGCTAGCGATCACCGGGGAGCTGTTTTTT	CAWSGLAITGELFF
TRBV3-1	-	many	TRBJ1-4	TGTGCCAGCACCCAAGGACACCTTAATGAAAAACTGTTTTTT	CASTQGHLNEKLFF
TRBV2	TRBD1	-	TRBJ2-1	TGTGCCAGCAGGAAGGACAGGGGCTCCTACAATGAGCAGTTCTTC	CASRKDRGSYNEQFF
TRBV10-3	-	many	TRBJ1-1	TGTGCCATCAGTCCACAGGGCCAAGGCACTGAAGCTTTCTTT	CAISPQGQGTEAFF
TRBV30	-	many	TRBJ2-1	TGTGCCTGGGTGGGACTTAGCAGAGTTGAGCAGTTCTTC	CAWVGLSRVEQFF
TRBV12-3/TRBV12-4	TRBD2	-	TRBJ2-3	TGTGCCAGCAGTTTAACTAGCGGGAGCAGAGATACGCAGTATTTT	CASSLTSGSRDTQYF
TRBV30	-	many	TRBJ2-2	TGTGCCTGGAGTTCAGGGTTTGGGGACACCGGGGAGCTGTTTTTT	CAWSSGFGDTGELFF
TRBV12-5	-	many	TRBJ1-5	TGTGCTAGTGGTTTGGTGGATCAGCCCCAGCATTTT	CASGLVDQPQHF
TRBV27	-	many	TRBJ2-2	TGTGCCAGCAGTTTTGAGGGAGTGGGGACCGGGGAGCTGTTTTTT	CASSFEGVGTGELFF
TRBV12-3/TRBV12-4	-	many	TRBJ2-5	TGTGCCAGCAGGCATTCCGGTCCGGGAGTTCCACAAGAGACCCAGTACTTC	CASRHSGPGVPQETQYF
TRBV19	-	few	TRBJ1-5	TGTGCCAGTAGTAAGTGGAATCAGCCCCAGCATTTT	CASSKWNQPQHF
TRBV12-3/TRBV12-4	-	-	TRBJ2-7	TGTGCCAGCAGGGGGAACTCCTACGAGCAGTACTTC	CASRGNSYEQYF
TRBV18	-	many	TRBJ2-5	TGTGCCAGCTCACCACCGGGGACCACGTACCAAGAGACCCAGTACTTC	CASSPPGTTYQETQYF
TRBV20-1	-	many	TRBJ2-1	TGCAGTGCCACCCCGGGGATGGATGAGCAGTTCTTC	CSATPGMDEQFF
TRBV7-3	TRBD1	-	TRBJ1-1	TGTGCCAGCAGCTCCCGAGTATCTGACAGGGAAACTTTCTTT	CASSSRVSDRETFF
TRBV7-2	-	many	TRBJ1-2	TGTGCCAGCAGCTTTCGGCAGGGGAGTCCCTATGGCTACACCTTC	CASSFRQGSPYGYTF
TRBV7-2	TRBD2	-	TRBJ2-7	TGTGCCAGCAGCTCCCGGACTAGCGGGAGCGAGCAGTACTTC	CASSSRTSGSEQYF
TRBV5-1	-	many	TRBJ1-2	TGCGCCAGCAGCTTGGAGGAGGGCTTTGGCTACACCTTC	CASSLEEGFGYTF
TRBV7-9	TRBD2	many	TRBJ2-3	TGTGCCAGGGGTAGCGGGAGCTCAGATACGCAGTATTTT	CARGSGSSDTQYF
TRBV20-1	-	many	TRBJ1-3	TGCAGTGCTAGAGTCAAGGGCAGCCTAATCTCTGGAAACACCATATATTTT	CSARVKGSLISGNTIYF
TRBV12-3/TRBV12-4	-	many	TRBJ2-7	TGTGCCAGCAGTTTAGTAGGAGAAATCTACGAGCAGTACTTC	CASSLVGEIYEQYF
TRBV9	TRBD1	many	TRBJ2-1	TGTGCCAGCAGCGGGGGACAGGGAGCCAATGAGCAGTTCTTC	CASSGGQGANEQFF
TRBV20-1	TRBD2	once	TRBJ2-5	TGCAGTGCTAGCGGCCTAGCGGGAGAGACCCAGTACTTC	CSASGLAGETQYF
TRBV20-1	-	-	TRBJ1-1	TGCAGTGCGGAATCGGTCTCTCGCACTGAAGCTTTCTTT	CSAESVSRTEAFF
TRBV12-3/TRBV12-4	-	many	TRBJ1-5	TGTGCCAGCAGTTTCCGGACCCACAATCAGCCCCAGCATTTT	CASSFRTHNQPQHF
TRBV7-9	-	few	TRBJ2-7	TGTGCCAGCAGCTGGGGCCAGGCGGACTACGAGCAGTACTTC	CASSWGQADYEQYF
TRBV29-1	-	few	TRBJ2-7	TGCAGCGTTGGTCCCGGGAGCGGGTCCTACGAGCAGTACTTC	CSVGPGSGSYEQYF
TRBV2	TRBD1	-	TRBJ1-2	TGTGCCAGCAGTGAAGGGACAGGTTACAACTATGGCTACACCTTC	CASSEGTGYNYGYTF
TRBV27	-	-	TRBJ1-1	TGTGCCAGCAGTAGAGGGGTGGAAAGGAACACTGAAGCTTTCTTT	CASSRGVERNTEAFF
TRBV30	TRBD2	many	TRBJ2-1	TGTGCCTGGAGCGGACTAGCGTCCAATGAGCAGTTCTTC	CAWSGLASNEQFF
TRBV30	-	many	TRBJ1-3	TGTGCCTGGAGTGTACACGATGGAAACACCATATATTTT	CAWSVHDGNTIYF
TRBV9	-	many	TRBJ2-5	TGTGCCAGCAGCGTACGTACCTGGGAGACCCAGTACTTC	CASSVRTWETQYF